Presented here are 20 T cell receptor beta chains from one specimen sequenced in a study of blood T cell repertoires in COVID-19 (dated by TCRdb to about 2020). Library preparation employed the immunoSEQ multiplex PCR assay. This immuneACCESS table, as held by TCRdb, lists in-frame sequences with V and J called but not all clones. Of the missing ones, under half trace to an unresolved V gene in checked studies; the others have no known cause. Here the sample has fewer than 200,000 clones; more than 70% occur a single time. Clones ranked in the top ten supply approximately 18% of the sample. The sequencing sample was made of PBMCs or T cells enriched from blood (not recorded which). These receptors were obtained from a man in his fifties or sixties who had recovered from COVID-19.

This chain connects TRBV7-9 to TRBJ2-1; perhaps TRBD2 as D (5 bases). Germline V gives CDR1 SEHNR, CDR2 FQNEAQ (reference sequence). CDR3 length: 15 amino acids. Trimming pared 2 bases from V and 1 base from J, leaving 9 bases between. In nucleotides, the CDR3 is TGTGCCAGCAGCTTACGCGGGTATTCCTACAATGAGCAGTTCTTC. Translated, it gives CASSLRGYSYNEQFF.

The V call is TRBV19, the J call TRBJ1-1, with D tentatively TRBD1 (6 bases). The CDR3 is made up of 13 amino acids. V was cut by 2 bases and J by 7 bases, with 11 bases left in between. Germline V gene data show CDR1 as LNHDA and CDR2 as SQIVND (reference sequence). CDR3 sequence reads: CASSIRETGEAFF. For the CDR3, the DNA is TGTGCCAGTAGTATAAGGGAGACAGGTGAAGCTTTCTTT.

CDR3 nucleotide sequence: TGTGCCAGCAGTTACGGGGCAGGACGCTCCTACGAGCAGTACTTC. Protein: CASSYGAGRSYEQYF. The chain joins TRBV6-5 to TRBJ2-7, with D maybe TRBD1 (5 bases). The CDR3 loop spans 15 amino acids. Trimming took 2 bases from V and 0 from J, leaving 11 bases between them. From germline, CDR1 is MNHEY and CDR2 SVGAGI.

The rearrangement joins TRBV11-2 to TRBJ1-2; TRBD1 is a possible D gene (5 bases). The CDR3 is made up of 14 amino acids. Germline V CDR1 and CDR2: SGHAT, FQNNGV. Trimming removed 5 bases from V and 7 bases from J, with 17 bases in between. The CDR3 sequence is CASSPSGRASGYTF. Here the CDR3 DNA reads TGTGCCAGCAGCCCCTCGGGCAGGGCCTCTGGCTACACCTTC.

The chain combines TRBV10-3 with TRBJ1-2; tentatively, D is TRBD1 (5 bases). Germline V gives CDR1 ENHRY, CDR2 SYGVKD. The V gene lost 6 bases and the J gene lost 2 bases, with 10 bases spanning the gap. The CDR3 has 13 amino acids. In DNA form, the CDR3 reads TGTGCCATCAGAACCAGGGCAAACTATGGCTACACCTTC. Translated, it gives CAIRTRANYGYTF.

The CDR3 DNA follows: TGTGCCAGCAGTGAAGCAGGAAGGGGTGGTCAGCCCCAGCATTTT. It encodes CASSEAGRGGQPQHF. V and J are TRBV2 and TRBJ1-5, with D maybe TRBD1 (5 bases). The CDR3 contains 15 residues. V lost 0 bases to trimming and J lost 6 bases, with 12 bases between them. CDR1 SNHLY and CDR2 FYNNEI come from the germline V gene.

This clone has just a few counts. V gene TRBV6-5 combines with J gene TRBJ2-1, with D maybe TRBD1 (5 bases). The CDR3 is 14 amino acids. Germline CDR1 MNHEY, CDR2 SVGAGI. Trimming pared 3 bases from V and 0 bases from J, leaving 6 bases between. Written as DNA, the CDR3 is TGTGCCAGCAGTTATAGGGGCTCCTACAATGAGCAGTTCTTC. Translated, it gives CASSYRGSYNEQFF.

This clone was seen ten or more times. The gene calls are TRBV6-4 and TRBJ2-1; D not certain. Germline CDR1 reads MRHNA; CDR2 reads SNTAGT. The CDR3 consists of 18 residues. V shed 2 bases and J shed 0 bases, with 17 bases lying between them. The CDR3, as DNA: TGTGCCAGCAGTGACCCTTTTCAAGACACGGCCTCCTACAATGAGCAGTTCTTC. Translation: CASSDPFQDTASYNEQFF.

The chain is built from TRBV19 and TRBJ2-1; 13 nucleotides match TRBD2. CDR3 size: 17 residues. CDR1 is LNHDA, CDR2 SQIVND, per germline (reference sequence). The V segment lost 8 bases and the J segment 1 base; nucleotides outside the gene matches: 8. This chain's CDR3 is CASSGLAGVGSYNEQFF. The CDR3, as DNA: TGTGCCAGTTCCGGACTAGCGGGAGTTGGATCCTACAATGAGCAGTTCTTC.

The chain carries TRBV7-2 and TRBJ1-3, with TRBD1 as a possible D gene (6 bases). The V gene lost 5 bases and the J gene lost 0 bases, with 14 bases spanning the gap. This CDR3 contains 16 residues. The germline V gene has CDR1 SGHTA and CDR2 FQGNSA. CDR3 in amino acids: CASSTGFRGSGNTIYF. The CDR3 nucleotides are TGTGCCAGCAGCACGGGCTTCAGGGGCTCTGGAAACACCATATATTTT.

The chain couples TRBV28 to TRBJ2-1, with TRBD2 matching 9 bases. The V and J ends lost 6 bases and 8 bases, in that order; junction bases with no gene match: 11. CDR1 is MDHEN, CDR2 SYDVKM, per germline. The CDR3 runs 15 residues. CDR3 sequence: CASRLFSGGLDEQFF. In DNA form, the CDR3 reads TGTGCCAGCAGGCTGTTTAGCGGGGGTTTGGATGAGCAGTTCTTC.

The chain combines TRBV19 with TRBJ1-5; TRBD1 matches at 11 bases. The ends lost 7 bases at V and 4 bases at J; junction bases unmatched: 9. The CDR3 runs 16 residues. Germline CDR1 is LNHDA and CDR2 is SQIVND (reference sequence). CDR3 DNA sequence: TGTGCCAGTACCTTAGGCGGGACAGGGGGAAATCAGCCCCAGCATTTT. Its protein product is CASTLGGTGGNQPQHF.

The CDR3 DNA reads TGCAGCGTGCTGACAGGGAGCTCCTACGAGCAGTACTTC. This encodes CSVLTGSSYEQYF. This chain connects TRBV29-1 to TRBJ2-7; 7 positions agree with TRBD1. V dropped 6 bases and J dropped 0; count of bases not matched to a gene: 5. CDR3 length: 13 residues. Germline V CDR1 and CDR2: SQVTM, ANQGSEA.

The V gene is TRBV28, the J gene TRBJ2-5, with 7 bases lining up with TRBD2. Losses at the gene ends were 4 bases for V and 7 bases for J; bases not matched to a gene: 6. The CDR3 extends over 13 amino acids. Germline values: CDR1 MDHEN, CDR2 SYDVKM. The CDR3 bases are TGTGCCAGCAGTTATAGCGGGTCGGGGACCCAGTACTTC. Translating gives CASSYSGSGTQYF.

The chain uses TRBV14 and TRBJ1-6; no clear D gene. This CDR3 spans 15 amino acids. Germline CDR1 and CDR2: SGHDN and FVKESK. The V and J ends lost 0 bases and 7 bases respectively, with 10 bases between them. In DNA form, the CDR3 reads TGTGCCAGCAGCCAAGACGGGAGGGCGAATTCACCCCTCCACTTT. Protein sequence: CASSQDGRANSPLHF.

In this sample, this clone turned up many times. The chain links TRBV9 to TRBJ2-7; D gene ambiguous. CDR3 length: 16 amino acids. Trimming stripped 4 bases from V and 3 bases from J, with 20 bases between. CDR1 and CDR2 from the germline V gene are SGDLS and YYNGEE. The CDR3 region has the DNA TGTGCCAGCAGCCCCTCCCCCAAGCTAGTTATCTACGAGCAGTACTTC. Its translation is CASSPSPKLVIYEQYF.

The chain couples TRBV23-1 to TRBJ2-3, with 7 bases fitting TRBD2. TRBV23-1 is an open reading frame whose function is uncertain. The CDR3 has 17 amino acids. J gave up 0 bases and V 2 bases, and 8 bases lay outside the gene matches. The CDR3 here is CASSQPTSTKSTDTQYF. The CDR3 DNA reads TGCGCCAGCAGTCAACCGACTAGCACCAAAAGCACAGATACGCAGTATTTT.

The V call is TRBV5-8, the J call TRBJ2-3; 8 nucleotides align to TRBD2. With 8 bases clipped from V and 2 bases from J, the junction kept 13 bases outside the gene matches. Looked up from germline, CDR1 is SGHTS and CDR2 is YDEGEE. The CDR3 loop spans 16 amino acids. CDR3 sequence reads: CASDRGGEAHTDTQYF. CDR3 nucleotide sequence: TGTGCCAGTGACCGGGGGGGTGAGGCACACACAGATACGCAGTATTTT.

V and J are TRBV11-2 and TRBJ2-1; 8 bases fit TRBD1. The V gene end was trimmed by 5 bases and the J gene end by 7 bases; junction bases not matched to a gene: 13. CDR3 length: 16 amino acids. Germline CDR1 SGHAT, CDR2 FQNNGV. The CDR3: CASSPTMGTGSNEQFF. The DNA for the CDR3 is TGTGCCAGCAGCCCGACAATGGGGACAGGTTCGAATGAGCAGTTCTTC.

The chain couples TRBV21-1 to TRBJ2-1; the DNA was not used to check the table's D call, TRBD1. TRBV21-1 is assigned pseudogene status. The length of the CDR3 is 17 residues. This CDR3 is CASSKVGGTGGINEQFF. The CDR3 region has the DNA TGTGCCAGCAGCAAAGTTGGTGGGACAGGGGGCATCAATGAGCAGTTCTTC.